This T cell receptor beta chain appears in the sequencing data of a study of CXCR3-negative and CXCR3-positive naive CD8 T cells (dated by TCRdb to between 2018 and 2021). The study in broad terms: Some 130 million TRB reads were obtained in total, roughly 1.5 +/- 0.3 million reads per library. The diversity and physicochemical repertoire analyses included more than ten donors pooled from two independent experiments. For the TRBV-TRBJ cluster analysis, the naive subsets came from 5 donors, while the memory cells came from 3 donors. General findings and caveats noted by the study authors: Compared with CXCR3-negative naive cells, CXCR3-positive naive cells had TRB CDR3s with higher hydrophobicity (lower Kidera factor 4), lower energy, and higher strength and volume indices. Both naive subsets had comparably high repertoire diversity, while memory CD8+ T cells had much lower repertoire diversity. Because surface CD5, which has been linked to self-reactivity in mice, was comparable between naive subsets, TCR interaction strength was also inferred from TRB CDR3 physicochemical properties. Freshly isolated PBMCs were used for most assays because CXCR3 expression partially decreased after cryopreservation. Within the same donor, TRBV-TRBJ usage looked similar between naive CXCR3-negative and CXCR3-positive cells, but memory cells had distinct patterns.

The reads were generated on a NextSeq 550. The Human TCR Profiling Kit (MiLaboratory) was used to prepare UMI-labeled 5' RACE TRB cDNA libraries. The full amount of extracted RNA was used for cDNA synthesis, and the full amount of resulting cDNA was used for PCR amplification. The libraries were made side by side, with each library going through the same number of PCR cycles. Under the source paper's analysis protocol: With a minimum of two reads required per UMI, MIGEC and MiXCR pulled out about 50,000 +/- 10,000 unique UMI-labeled TRB cDNA molecules from each library. Each library averaged 40,000 +/- 10,000 functional in-frame TRB CDR3 nucleotide clonotypes without stop codons. After each sample was downsampled to 5000 UMI-labeled TRB molecules, VDJtools was used to calculate diversity metrics such as normalized Shannon-Wiener and Chao1. VDJtools was used to calculate clonotype-size-weighted physicochemical properties of the central five CDR3 residues, namely interaction energy, strength, volume and Kidera factor 4. TCRdb reprocessed the public reads and reports one entry per CDR3 protein sequence, without DNA. The V and J calls, along with clone size, are taken from TCRdb and not from the paper's own processing. The sample's table covers 130,000 to 150,000 distinct CDR3 sequences. Approximately 0.28% of the sample is taken by the ten largest.

The CDR3 runs 13 residues from the cysteine to the phenylalanine. The protein alone is recorded here. The germline V gene encodes CDR1 DFQATT and CDR2 SNEGSKA (reference sequence). Notes on this clonotype: The clone's antigen remains unknown.

For each CD8+ T cell subset, flow sorting was done in triplicate, and roughly 330,000 cells per subset went directly into RLT lysis buffer. Naive CD8+ T cells were defined stringently as CD45RO-CCR7+CD27+CD95- to exclude memory contaminants. Standard density gradient centrifugation was used to isolate peripheral blood mononuclear cells from buffy coats. Naive CXCR3-negative and CXCR3-positive CD8+ T cells were flow-sorted using a FACSAria III. An RNeasy Mini Kit was used to extract total RNA from the sorted cells. The specimen was naive CXCR3+ CD8+ T cells from blood. The cell subset or site label for this specimen denotes: CD45RO-CCR7+CD27+CD95- naive CD8+ T cells expressing CXCR3 (TNR3+). Recombination connected TRBV20-1 to TRBJ2-6. This TCR came from a human donor in good health. Some clones in this sample may be carry-over from other donors' samples. The CDR3 reads CSAPQPVANVLTF.